A single sample is the source of the 30 T cell receptor beta chains below, sequenced in a study of radiation and T cells in renal cell carcinoma. Assay: immunoSEQ multiplex PCR; the TCRdb copy retains only in-frame clones and omits some. The sample includes some 25,000 clones, 58% of them seen just once. Treatment specified: treatment-naive control, cytoreductive nephrectomy. The sample in question was tumor tissue, obtained from a patient whose treatment was nephrectomy without radiotherapy. The receptors derive from a man aged 35 to 55 with renal cell carcinoma.

The chain is built from TRBV6-1 and TRBJ1-3; no reliable D call. This CDR3 comprises 15 residues. The germline CDR1 and CDR2 sequences are MNHNS and SASEGT. V was clipped by 2 bases and J by 0 bases, with 8 bases between them. CDR3 DNA: TGTGCCAGCAGTGAAAGGCAGAGCTCTGGAAACACCATATATTTT. Its protein is CASSERQSSGNTIYF.

The CDR3 DNA follows: TGTGCCAGCAGCTTGGTGGGTTCCCGAAGCAATCAGCCCCAGCATTTT. Translation gives CASSLVGSRSNQPQHF. V and J are TRBV5-5 and TRBJ1-5; D is undetermined. The CDR3 is 16 residues long. Germline values: CDR1 SGHKS, CDR2 YYEKEE (reference sequence). Trimming took 0 bases from V and 1 from J, leaving 11 bases between them.

This rearrangement joins TRBV29-1 to TRBJ1-2; D ambiguous. Per the germline V gene, CDR1 is SQVTM and CDR2 is ANQGSEA. V was pared by 3 bases and J by 2 bases, with 10 bases between. The CDR3 covers 13 residues. The CDR3 bases are TGCAGCGTTGATGAGGGAATCAACTATGGCTACACCTTC. Its translation: CSVDEGINYGYTF.

This clone is judged medium-sized. The gene calls are TRBV6-1 and TRBJ2-5, with TRBD1 identical over 8 bases. The CDR3 contains 15 residues. The V gene end was trimmed by 5 bases and the J gene end by 6 bases; junction bases not matched to a gene: 11. Germline V gene lookup returns CDR1 MNHNS and CDR2 SASEGT. The DNA for the CDR3 is TGTGCCAGCAGTTTGGGCAGGGGGCACTTGAAGACCCAGTACTTC. Its translation: CASSLGRGHLKTQYF.

The sample holds one count of this clone. The V call is TRBV9, the J call TRBJ2-1, with TRBD2 identical over 12 bases. The CDR3 is made up of 20 amino acids. Losses at the gene ends were 4 bases for V and 7 bases for J; bases not matched to a gene: 21. Per germline, CDR1 SGDLS and CDR2 YYNGEE. The CDR3 here is CASSTRNLAGGQYFSNEQFF. The CDR3 region has the DNA TGTGCCAGCAGCACCCGGAACCTAGCGGGGGGGCAATATTTTTCTAATGAGCAGTTCTTC. Together with reference TRBV9 and TRBJ2-1, the CDR3 gives the full variable domain: DSGVTQTPKHLITATGQRVTLRCSPRSGDLSVYWYQQSLDQGLQFLIQYYNGEERAKGNILERFSAQQFPDLHSELNLSSLELGDSALYFCASSTRNLAGGQYFSNEQFFGPGTRLTVL.

The chain uses TRBV19 and TRBJ2-7; TRBD1 or TRBD2 may be the D gene (5 bases each). Germline values: CDR1 LNHDA, CDR2 SQIVND (reference sequence). The V end was cut by 5 bases, the J end by 2 bases, with 16 bases between. The CDR3 sequence is 15 residues long. The chain's CDR3 is CASSEGREKAYEQYV. For the CDR3, the DNA is TGTGCCAGTAGTGAGGGCAGGGAAAAAGCCTACGAGCAGTACGTC.

The chain joins TRBV5-1 to TRBJ1-3; D is uncertain. Deletions cut 4 bases from V and 4 bases from J, with 9 bases between. This CDR3 has 13 residues. Germline lookup yields CDR1 SGHRS and CDR2 YFSETQ. This chain's CDR3 is CASSPTTGNTIYF. In nucleotides, the CDR3 is TGCGCCAGCAGCCCTACGACGGGAAACACCATATATTTT.

The chain is built from TRBV7-2 and TRBJ1-5; 7 nucleotides align to TRBD1. The CDR3 covers 17 residues. Germline V gene sequence: CDR1 SGHTA, CDR2 FQGNSA. The ends lost 0 bases at V and 7 bases at J; junction bases unmatched: 12. The CDR3 coding sequence is TGTGCCAGCAGCTTAGCGGCCGGAGGGGGCGCGGGCCAGCCCCAGCATTTT. Amino acids: CASSLAAGGGAGQPQHF.

This clone appeared a few times. The rearrangement links TRBV5-1 to TRBJ1-6; D unclear. This CDR3 contains 13 residues. CDR1 is SGHRS and CDR2 is YFSETQ in the germline V gene. V lost 1 base and J 10 bases, leaving 9 bases between the germline ends. This CDR3 is CASSLTFLSPLHF. CDR3 nucleotide sequence: TGCGCCAGCAGCTTGACCTTCCTCTCACCCCTCCACTTT.

The chain couples TRBV7-8 to TRBJ2-5; 9 nucleotides agree with TRBD2. The last part of the DNA fits TRBJ2-7 better; the J call may be wrong. Germline assignment: CDR1 SGHVS and CDR2 FQNEAQ. The CDR3 runs to 15 residues. In DNA, the CDR3 is TGTGCCAGCAGCCAAGGGGGACTAGCTACCTACGAGCAGTACTTC. This gives the protein CASSQGGLATYEQYF.

This clone was detected only a few times. J is TRBJ1-2 and V is TRBV28; 7 bases align to TRBD1. This CDR3 is built from 15 residues. V was pared by 8 bases and J by 4 bases, with 13 bases of the junction left unmatched. CDR1 MDHEN and CDR2 SYDVKM come from the germline V gene. As DNA, the CDR3 is TGTGCCAGCTGCCGGGCCGGGACAGATATCTATGGCTACACCTTC. Its protein product is CASCRAGTDIYGYTF.

A single count supports this clone. The V gene is TRBV4-3, the J gene TRBJ1-1, with TRBD1 matching over 7 bases. The CDR3 spans 12 residues. V lost 4 bases and J lost 14; bases outside the gene matches: 10. Germline V gene lookup returns CDR1 LGHNA and CDR2 YSLEER. In DNA, the CDR3 is TGCGCCAGCAGCCCAGGGGACAGACGGGACTTCTTT. It codes for CASSPGDRRDFF.

The genes are TRBV12-5 and TRBJ1-1; TRBD1 might be the D (5 bases). This CDR3 contains 12 residues. Germline V gene lookup returns CDR1 LGHNT and CDR2 FRNRAP. Trimming removed 4 bases from V and 5 bases from J, with 8 bases in between. The CDR3 loop reads CASGWGGTEAFF. The CDR3 DNA follows: TGTGCTAGTGGTTGGGGGGGGACTGAAGCTTTCTTT. The complete variable domain, with remaining parts taken from reference TRBV12-5 and TRBJ1-1, reads DARVTQTPRHKVTEMGQEVTMRCQPILGHNTVFWYRQTMMQGLELLAYFRNRAPLDDSGMPKDRFSAEMPDATLATLKIQPSEPRDSAVYFCASGWGGTEAFFGQGTRLTVV.

The rearrangement joins TRBV5-1 to TRBJ2-1; 8 nucleotides line up with TRBD2. There are 14 residues in the CDR3. Germline loops: CDR1 SGHRS, CDR2 YFSETQ. V lost 2 bases to trimming and J lost 2 bases; unmatched junction nucleotides: 0. The CDR3 DNA follows: TGCGCCAGCAGCTTTAGCGGGGCCTACAATGAGCAGTTCTTC. It is translated as CASSFSGAYNEQFF.

This clone has only a few counts. As DNA, the CDR3 is TGTGCCAGCAGCTCAGTTCATCAGCCCCAGCATTTT. This gives the protein CASSSVHQPQHF. The gene calls are TRBV7-2 and TRBJ1-5; the D is unclear. The CDR3 runs 12 residues. Trimming took 4 bases from V and 5 from J, leaving 6 bases between them. Germline CDR1 SGHTA, CDR2 FQGNSA.

This clone was counted a single time. This chain uses TRBV7-9 with TRBJ2-7, with a possible D match to TRBD1 (6 bases). The CDR3 length is 13 residues. Germline V gene lookup returns CDR1 SEHNR and CDR2 FQNEAQ (reference sequence). The V and J ends lost 1 base and 4 bases respectively, with 8 bases between them. Here the CDR3 DNA reads TGTGCCAGCAGCTTAGGGGGGCAATACGAGCAGTACGTC. Translating it yields CASSLGGQYEQYV.

The chain carries TRBV14 and TRBJ1-2, with no clear D. V was pared by 1 base and J by 3 bases, with 9 bases between. CDR1 and CDR2 from the germline V gene are SGHDN and FVKESK. This CDR3 spans 14 amino acids. Here the CDR3 reads CASSQVTPDYGYTF. CDR3 bases: TGTGCCAGCAGCCAAGTAACACCTGACTATGGCTACACCTTC.

The chain joins TRBV7-9 to TRBJ1-5; D is unclear. Trimming left V 2 bases short and J 0 bases short, with 5 bases between. Germline CDR1 reads SEHNR; CDR2 reads FQNEAQ (reference sequence). The CDR3 has 14 amino acids. For the CDR3, the DNA is TGTGCCAGCAGCTTATGGGATAGCAATCAGCCCCAGCATTTT. Translation: CASSLWDSNQPQHF.

V usage is TRBV6-1 and J usage is TRBJ1-1; D might be TRBD1 (5 bases). CDR3 length: 15 residues. Trimming pared 4 bases from V and 6 bases from J, leaving 18 bases between. Per germline, CDR1 MNHNS and CDR2 SASEGT. The CDR3 DNA sequence: TGTGCCAGCAGTGGGACGGGGCCGAATTATTCTGAAGCTTTCTTT. Encoded protein: CASSGTGPNYSEAFF.

V usage is TRBV29-1 and J usage is TRBJ1-2; maybe TRBD1 (5 bases). Trimming pared 3 bases from V and 6 bases from J, leaving 20 bases between. The CDR3 is 15 residues long. Germline V CDR1 and CDR2: SQVTM, ANQGSEA. The CDR3 loop is CSVELMERGYDGYTF. CDR3 sequence (DNA): TGCAGCGTTGAGCTTATGGAACGGGGGTACGATGGCTACACCTTC. Filled out from reference TRBV29-1 and TRBJ1-2, the complete variable domain reads SAVISQKPSRDICQRGTSLTIQCQVDSQVTMMFWYRQQPGQSLTLIATANQGSEATYESGFVIDKFPISRPNLTFSTLTVSNMSPEDSSIYLCSVELMERGYDGYTFGSGTRLTVV.

The genes are TRBV7-2 and TRBJ2-1, with a weak D call TRBD1 (5 bases). Trimming removed 1 base at V and 6 bases at J, with 7 bases between. Germline values: CDR1 SGHTA, CDR2 FQGNSA. This CDR3 region has 13 residues. The CDR3 DNA reads TGTGCCAGCAGCTTAGGGGGCGGCAATGAGCAGTTCTTC. Translated: CASSLGGGNEQFF.

This chain links TRBV5-6 with TRBJ1-2, with D possibly TRBD1 on 5 matching bases. This CDR3 spans 15 amino acids. Germline V gives CDR1 SGHDT, CDR2 YYEEEE. Trimming removed 2 bases at V and 6 bases at J, with 17 bases between. This CDR3 is CASSLRAGLSNGYTF. The CDR3 nucleotides are TGTGCCAGCAGCTTACGGGCAGGGCTAAGTAATGGCTACACCTTC.

In DNA, the CDR3 is TGCGCCAGCAGTTCTGTTATTGGGGAGACCCAGTACTTC. It translates to CASSSVIGETQYF. The gene calls are TRBV10-1 and TRBJ2-5; D not resolved. Trimming removed 5 bases at V and 5 bases at J, with 12 bases between. Germline assignment: CDR1 WNHNN and CDR2 SYGVQD (reference sequence). The CDR3 is made up of 13 amino acids.

This clone was counted only a few times. The CDR3 loop is CASSRDRGEGFGYGYTF. CDR3 coding DNA: TGTGCCAGCAGCCGGGACAGGGGAGAGGGTTTTGGCTATGGCTACACCTTC. The chain combines TRBV4-2 with TRBJ1-2; 10 nucleotides agree with TRBD1. Per germline, CDR1 LGHNA and CDR2 YNFKEQ. V shed 4 bases, J shed 4 bases, and the junction held 12 bases outside the gene matches. This CDR3 contains 17 residues.

J is TRBJ2-3 and V is TRBV12-5; 10 nucleotides align to TRBD1. V was pared by 5 bases and J by 2 bases, with 7 bases of the junction left unmatched. The CDR3 is made up of 16 amino acids. Germline assignment: CDR1 LGHNT and CDR2 FRNRAP. CDR3 nucleotides: TGTGCTAGTGGTCTGGGGACAGGGGTTTTCACAGATACGCAGTATTTT. Residues: CASGLGTGVFTDTQYF.

This chain links TRBV5-1 with TRBJ2-5, with 9 bases aligning to TRBD2. Germline values: CDR1 SGHRS, CDR2 YFSETQ. This CDR3 region has 14 residues. The ends lost 4 bases at V and 2 bases at J; junction bases unmatched: 3. The CDR3 here is CASSQTSGQETQYF. CDR3 coding DNA: TGCGCCAGCAGCCAAACTAGCGGGCAAGAGACCCAGTACTTC. Full variable domain (remainder filled in from reference TRBV5-1 and TRBJ2-5): KAGVTQTPRYLIKTRGQQVTLSCSPISGHRSVSWYQQTPGQGLQFLFEYFSETQRNKGNFPGRFSGRQFSNSRSEMNVSTLELGDSALYLCASSQTSGQETQYFGPGTRLLVL.

This rearrangement joins TRBV9 to TRBJ1-1, with TRBD1 as a possible D gene (5 bases). V shed 1 base and J shed 1 base, with 5 bases lying between them. The length of the CDR3 is 13 residues. In germline, CDR1 is SGDLS, CDR2 YYNGEE. CDR3 loop: CASSVQGNTEAFF. In DNA, the CDR3 is TGTGCCAGCAGCGTACAGGGGAACACTGAAGCTTTCTTT.

The rearrangement uses TRBV2 and TRBJ2-3, with 10 bases that match TRBD2. V lost 5 bases and J lost 3; bases outside the gene matches: 5. CDR1 is SNHLY, CDR2 FYNNEI, per germline. This CDR3 is 15 amino acids long. CDR3 bases: TGTGCCAGCAGTCTAGCGGGGGTAAGAACAGATACGCAGTATTTT. The encoded protein is CASSLAGVRTDTQYF.

This clone was observed many times. The chain has TRBV4-2 and TRBJ1-2, with a tentative D call TRBD1 (6 bases). Looked up from germline, CDR1 is LGHNA and CDR2 is YNFKEQ. The CDR3 extends over 16 amino acids. Trimming cost V 0 bases and J 5 bases, with 16 bases left between them. In DNA form, the CDR3 reads TGTGCCAGCAGCCAAGAAGGGCAGGGGATAGTGTATGGCTACACCTTC. Translated, it gives CASSQEGQGIVYGYTF.

The rearrangement uses TRBV9 and TRBJ1-6; no reliable D call. The CDR3 extends over 18 amino acids. V was trimmed by 0 bases and J by 0 bases, leaving 13 bases between them. The germline gives CDR1 SGDLS, CDR2 YYNGEE. The CDR3 here is CASSVARTRSSYNSPLHF. The CDR3 DNA follows: TGTGCCAGCAGCGTAGCCAGGACTCGCAGCTCCTATAATTCACCCCTCCACTTT. The full variable domain, in which reference TRBV9 and TRBJ1-6 provide the parts outside the CDR3, is DSGVTQTPKHLITATGQRVTLRCSPRSGDLSVYWYQQSLDQGLQFLIQYYNGEERAKGNILERFSAQQFPDLHSELNLSSLELGDSALYFCASSVARTRSSYNSPLHFGNGTRLTVT.